This record covers a single T cell receptor beta chain. Its target is unknown. Trimming removed 5 bases at V and 5 bases at J, with 13 bases between. CDR3 size: 14 residues. CDR1 SGHAT and CDR2 FQNNGV come from the germline V gene. These data come from a study of blood T cells in healthy people across ages. A sample-barcoded 5' primer and a J-beta primer mix were used in a second PCR of roughly 7 to 11 cycles. Carrying 12 random nucleotides, a template-switch adaptor labeled each individual cDNA molecule. Each single sample gave us at least 3 million CDR3-containing paired-end reads. Each CDR3 protein is one row after TCRdb ran MiXCR on the 5' RACE reads. The sample comprises 700,000 or so distinct CDR3 sequences, 40% to 45% of which are singletons, and 25% to 30% rests with the top ten. Findings and caveats of the study: Naive T cell percentage by flow cytometry tracked strongly with beta diversity.

A minimum of 7 million PBMCs was isolated per sample. The material sequenced was blood. V gene TRBV11-2 combines with J gene TRBJ2-1, with a tentative D call TRBD1 (6 bases). The sequence came from a man older than 75 in good health. As DNA, the CDR3 is TGTGCCAGCAGCCCCCGACAGGCCAACAATGAGCAGTTCTTC. Protein: CASSPRQANNEQFF.